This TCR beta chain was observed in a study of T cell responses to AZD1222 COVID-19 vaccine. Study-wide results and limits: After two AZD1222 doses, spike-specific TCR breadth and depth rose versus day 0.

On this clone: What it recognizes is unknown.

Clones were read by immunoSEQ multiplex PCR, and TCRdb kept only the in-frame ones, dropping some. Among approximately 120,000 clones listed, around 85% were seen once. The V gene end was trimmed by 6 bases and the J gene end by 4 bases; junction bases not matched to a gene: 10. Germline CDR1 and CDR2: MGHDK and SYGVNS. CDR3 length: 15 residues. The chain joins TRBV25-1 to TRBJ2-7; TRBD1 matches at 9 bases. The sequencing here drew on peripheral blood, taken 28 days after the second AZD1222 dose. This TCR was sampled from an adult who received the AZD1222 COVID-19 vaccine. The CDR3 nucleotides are TGTGCCAGCAGCCCCACCGTGGACAGGGGATACGAGCAGTACTTC. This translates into CASSPTVDRGYEQYF.